Here is one T cell receptor beta chain with its context. Its antigen is as yet unknown. These data originate in a study of vaccination and CD4 T cells after COVID-19. On the study more broadly: Sampling after COVID took place at a median of about 98 days (range 35 to 161) following diagnosis.

This sample's treatment: roughly ten-day PBMC culture with coronavirus spike peptide pools or control peptides (ViraFEST assay). One should note that the unexposed donor's CD4+ T cells were collected before the COVID-19 pandemic (2011-2018). CD4+ T cells were isolated by negative selection after about ten days of culture. Study-level findings and limits: Convalescent patients gained a median approximately 88% of their reactive clones only post-vaccination.

Oncomine TCR Beta short-read sequencing was applied to DNA from cultured CD4+ T cells. Genomic DNA from cultured CD4+ T cells was extracted. MiXCR was run by TCRdb on the PCR reads, yielding one entry per CDR3 protein. The sample has about 7,800 distinct CDR3 sequences, more than 35% seen once. Germline V gene sequence: CDR1 KGHDR, CDR2 SFDVKD. The CDR3 is 11 residues long. V dropped 5 bases and J dropped 8 bases, with 8 bases sitting between them. The J gene is TRBJ1-2, the V gene TRBV24-1; maybe TRBD1 (5 bases). Material: CD4+ T cells from blood, cultured in vitro. The TCR comes from a human donor in good health. CDR3 loop: CATSAGHGYTF. CDR3 nucleotide sequence: TGTGCCACCAGTGCAGGGCACGGCTACACCTTC.